This T cell receptor beta chain came from a study of vaccination and CD4 T cells after COVID-19. About this clonotype itself: Its antigen is unidentified.

Specified treatment: approximately nine-day PBMC culture with coronavirus spike peptide pools or control peptides (ViraFEST assay). The Oncomine TCR Beta short-read assay sequenced DNA from cultured CD4+ T cells. Genomic DNA was drawn out of CD4+ T cells grown in culture. MiXCR was run by TCRdb on the PCR reads, yielding one entry per CDR3 protein. The sample has 10,000 to 13,000 distinct CDR3 sequences, approximately 50% seen once; the top ten hold approximately 10%. Germline assignment: CDR1 SNHLY and CDR2 FYNNEI. V lost 2 bases and J 9 bases, leaving 23 bases between the germline ends. This CDR3 comprises 17 residues.

The sequence was obtained from a human donor who had recovered from COVID-19. The sample taken for sequencing was CD4+ T cells from blood, cultured in vitro. The chain uses TRBV2 and TRBJ1-5; no definite D call. The CDR3: CASSELVNSRDIRPQHF. DNA for the CDR3: TGTGCCAGCAGTGAATTAGTAAACAGTCGTGACATTAGGCCCCAGCATTTT.